This TCR beta chain derives from a study of T-cell memory formation after mild COVID-19. TCRdb re-called the 5' RACE reads through MiXCR, storing one row per CDR3 protein. Among about 350,000 distinct CDR3 sequences listed, around 15% were seen once. Germline CDR1 MRHNA, CDR2 SNTAGT. V lost 0 bases, J lost 7 bases, and 9 bases lay in between. There are 14 residues in the CDR3. The chain joins TRBV6-4 to TRBJ2-2, with D perhaps matching TRBD1 (5 bases). Sequencing was performed on PBMCs or a T cell subset sorted from them (not recorded which). The receptor comes from a young man who had mild COVID-19 (a few samples of this study predate the infection). Cell type and time point are not known. CDR3 sequence reads: CASSDSGDNGELFF. In nucleotides, the CDR3 is TGTGCCAGCAGTGACTCAGGGGATAACGGGGAGCTGTTTTTT.